The rows below give T cell receptor beta chains drawn from one sample of a study of blood T cell repertoires in COVID-19. TCRdb's copy holds only in-frame clones and misses some; the assay was immunoSEQ multiplex PCR. In the table there are hundreds of thousands of clones, about 82% of which are singletons. The sample was PBMCs or T cells enriched from blood (not recorded which). The receptors here all came from a woman in her forties or fifties who had recovered from COVID-19. The CDR3 runs from the conserved cysteine through the conserved F or W. Fields, in order: D gene, V gene, clone size, J gene, CDR3 DNA, CDR3 protein. A D gene is named only where the DNA matches it firmly. Size tells how often a clone was seen (once, few, many) or the class of an expanded clone, and some rows leave it out.

TRBD2,TRBV30,once,TRBJ2-3,TGTGCCTGGGGCTTACGGGGGGACTACACAGATACGCAGTATTTT,CAWGLRGDYTDTQYF
TRBD2,TRBV28,NA,TRBJ2-3,TGTGCCAGCAGTTTCTTGACTAGCGGGAGGGCCAGGGCGGATACGCAGTATTTT,CASSFLTSGRARADTQYF
NA,TRBV5-5,NA,TRBJ1-6,TGTGCCAGCAGCTTGGCCGGTAGTCATTCACCCCTCCACTTT,CASSLAGSHSPLHF
TRBD1,TRBV29-1,NA,TRBJ2-7,TGCAGCGTTGCCCGCACAGGGGACGAGCAGTACTTC,CSVARTGDEQYF
TRBD1,TRBV29-1,NA,TRBJ2-1,TGCAGCGTTGATTATCGCGCAGGGGGCGTTGAGCAGTTCTTC,CSVDYRAGGVEQFF
TRBD1,TRBV6-5,NA,TRBJ1-1,TGTGCCAGCAGTCCCCGGACAGGGGGCTACACTGAAGCTTTCTTT,CASSPRTGGYTEAFF
NA,TRBV9,NA,TRBJ2-2,TGTGCCAGCAGCGTAGTGGGGTCTGAAGGGGTCGGGCTGTTTTTT,CASSVVGSEGVGLFF
NA,TRBV19,NA,TRBJ1-2,TGTGCCAGTAGTTGGGGAGCACCCTGGTATGGCTACACCTTC,CASSWGAPWYGYTF
NA,TRBV14,once,TRBJ1-2,TGTGCCAGCAGCCAAGATAGCGAAGGCGGGTATGGCTACACCTTC,CASSQDSEGGYGYTF
NA,TRBV15,NA,TRBJ2-3,TGTGCCACCAGCAGCCCGGGGGGCCCAGATACGCAGTATTTT,CATSSPGGPDTQYF
NA,TRBV24-1,few,TRBJ2-1,TGTGCCACCAGTGATTCGGCCCGACAGACTGAGCAGTTCTTC,CATSDSARQTEQFF
TRBD1,TRBV10-3,NA,TRBJ2-1,TGTGCCATCAGTACCGGGACAGGGGAGGTCAATGAGCAGTTCTTC,CAISTGTGEVNEQFF
NA,TRBV24-1,NA,TRBJ2-7,TGTGCCACCAGCCAGACAGGATACGAGCAGTACTTC,CATSQTGYEQYF
TRBD1,TRBV30,once,TRBJ1-1,TGTGCCTGGAGTGTAGGACAGGTGCTGGGCACTGAAGCTTTCTTT,CAWSVGQVLGTEAFF
NA,TRBV10-1,NA,TRBJ2-2,TGCGCCAGCTCAACACGGCGGCTTAACACCGGGGAGCTGTTTTTT,CASSTRRLNTGELFF
TRBD2,TRBV7-8,NA,TRBJ2-1,TGTGCCAGCAGCTTGAGTAGCGGGAGGGCCGGATACAATGAGCAGTTCTTC,CASSLSSGRAGYNEQFF
NA,TRBV4-3,few,TRBJ1-5,TGCGCCAGCCGCAGTCAGAATAGCAATCAGCCCCAGCATTTT,CASRSQNSNQPQHF
TRBD1,TRBV6-5,NA,TRBJ1-2,TGTGCCAGCAGGGGACAGGGTAGTTATGGCTACACCTTC,CASRGQGSYGYTF
TRBD2,TRBV6-4,NA,TRBJ2-3,TGTGCCAGCAGTGACTCGCCCAGCGGGGGGGCCGTCGATACGCAGTATTTT,CASSDSPSGGAVDTQYF
TRBD2,TRBV7-2,NA,TRBJ2-5,TGTGCCAGCAGCTTAGTGACTAGCGGGAGTATCCAAGAGACCCAGTACTTC,CASSLVTSGSIQETQYF
NA,TRBV4-1,few,TRBJ2-7,TGCGCCAGCAGATCCGCAGACGGACACTACGAGCAGTACTTC,CASRSADGHYEQYF
NA,TRBV28,NA,TRBJ1-5,TGTGCCAGCAGTTTTATTATGGGCACCAATCAGCCCCAGCATTTT,CASSFIMGTNQPQHF
TRBD1,TRBV11-3,NA,TRBJ2-7,TGTGCCAGCAGCTTAGCGGCGACAGGGGACTACGAGCAGTACTTC,CASSLAATGDYEQYF
TRBD2,TRBV7-3,few,TRBJ2-1,TGTGCCAGCAGCTTAGTTAGCGGGGACAATGAGCAGTTCTTC,CASSLVSGDNEQFF
TRBD2,TRBV6-2/TRBV6-3,NA,TRBJ2-1,TGTGCCAGCAGTGTAACTAGCGGGGCCTACAATGAGCAGTTCTTC,CASSVTSGAYNEQFF
NA,TRBV6-2/TRBV6-3,NA,TRBJ1-1,TGTGCCAGCAGTTACAACAGGGTAATGAACACTGAAGCTTTCTTT,CASSYNRVMNTEAFF
NA,TRBV6-5,NA,TRBJ2-7,TGTGCCGGATGGAGTAGCGGATTTTACGAGCAGTACTTC,CAGWSSGFYEQYF
NA,TRBV9,NA,TRBJ1-5,TGTGCCAGCAGCGGCCGCCGGCCGGGTAGCAATCAGCCCCAGCATTTT,CASSGRRPGSNQPQHF
TRBD1,TRBV28,NA,TRBJ1-3,TGTGCCACCTCGACAGGGGCCGGAAACACCATATATTTT,CATSTGAGNTIYF
NA,TRBV5-1,NA,TRBJ2-2,TGCGCCAGCAGCTTGGCCGAAGTGGGCTTAACCGGGGAGCTGTTTTTT,CASSLAEVGLTGELFF
NA,TRBV11-3,NA,TRBJ2-7,TGTGCCAGCAGCGAACAGGGAATCTCGTTGGGGGAGCAGTACTTC,CASSEQGISLGEQYF
NA,TRBV11-2,NA,TRBJ2-7,TGTGCCAGCAGCTTAGTGCGTAACTACGAGCAGTACTTC,CASSLVRNYEQYF
NA,TRBV2,NA,TRBJ1-5,TGTGCCAGCAGGGCTCTGGCGGGGATAGGGAATCAGCCCCAGCATTTT,CASRALAGIGNQPQHF
TRBD1,TRBV5-1,few,TRBJ2-7,TGCGCCAGCAGCGGGCCCGGGACAGGGTCGCACGAGCAGTACTTC,CASSGPGTGSHEQYF
NA,TRBV18,once,TRBJ1-3,TGTGCCAGCTCACTACAGGCGACTGGGCCTGGAAACACCATATATTTT,CASSLQATGPGNTIYF
NA,TRBV9,NA,TRBJ1-2,TGTGCCAGCAGCGCGACAGCTAACTATGGCTACACCTTC,CASSATANYGYTF
TRBD1,TRBV29-1,NA,TRBJ2-7,TGCAGCGCTGCGACAGGGGGACCCTACGAGCAGTACTTC,CSAATGGPYEQYF
TRBD2,TRBV14,NA,TRBJ2-7,TGTGCCAGCAGCCGTAGGCTTAGCGGGCTCAACGAGCAGTACTTC,CASSRRLSGLNEQYF
NA,TRBV11-3,NA,TRBJ2-3,TGTGCCAGCAGACCTCAGTGGGACGGGACATCATTCTATAGCACAGATACGCAGTATTTT,CASRPQWDGTSFYSTDTQYF
NA,TRBV10-3,NA,TRBJ2-1,TGTGCCATCAGTGAGTCGGGTGCAGGCTTGAACAATGAGCAGTTCTTC,CAISESGAGLNNEQFF
TRBD1,TRBV18,NA,TRBJ1-5,TGTGCCAGCTCACCGGGACAGAACAATCAGCCCCAGCATTTT,CASSPGQNNQPQHF